This record looks at one TCR beta chain sequence and its context. Sequencing of TCR beta was carried out in blood CD8+ and CD4+ T cells. This entry is derived from a study of CD8 T cells in Susac syndrome. The CDR3 totals 15 residues. The germline V and J ends were trimmed by 0 bases and 5 bases, with 11 bases remaining between them. The germline CDR1 and CDR2 sequences are MNHNY and SVGAGI (reference sequence). About 0.5 to 1 ug RNA was reverse transcribed with random hexamers. immunoSEQ multiplex PCR amplified TCR beta CDR3 across 54 Vbeta, 13 Jbeta. TCRdb re-analysed the immunoSEQ multiplex PCR reads in MiXCR, keeping a single row per CDR3 protein. The sample consists of approximately 190,000 distinct CDR3 sequences, 95% of them appearing once.

The chain uses TRBV6-6 and TRBJ2-4; tentative D call: TRBD2 (5 bases). The clonotype originates from a human donor with Susac syndrome. The specimen sequenced was CD8+ T cells from PBMCs. In DNA form, the CDR3 reads TGTGCCAGCAGTTACTCGGCTATCGGGGAAAACATTCAGTACTTC. Protein product: CASSYSAIGENIQYF.